Sequencing of this T cell receptor beta chain was carried out in a study of OX40 agonist ivuxolimab in advanced cancers. Study summary: An agonistic anti-OX40 (CD134) antibody, ivuxolimab, was used to treat the patients.

The table came from immunoSEQ multiplex PCR; TCRdb's copy has only in-frame clones and leaves some out. The sample lists 90,000 to 100,000 clones; 90% were seen once. CDR1 is MNHNS and CDR2 is SASEGT in the germline V gene. V gave up 5 bases and J gave up 3 bases, with 10 bases separating them. The CDR3 runs 13 residues. Sequencing was performed on CD4+ or CD8+ T cells sorted from blood, taken in a trial of the OX40 agonist ivuxolimab. This sequence joins TRBV6-1 and TRBJ1-2, with D perhaps matching TRBD1 (5 bases). This TCR derives from an adult with an advanced solid tumor such as melanoma, head and neck, liver or kidney cancer. The chain's CDR3 is CASSLRVDYGYTF. CDR3 coding DNA: TGTGCCAGCAGTCTCAGGGTGGACTATGGCTACACCTTC.